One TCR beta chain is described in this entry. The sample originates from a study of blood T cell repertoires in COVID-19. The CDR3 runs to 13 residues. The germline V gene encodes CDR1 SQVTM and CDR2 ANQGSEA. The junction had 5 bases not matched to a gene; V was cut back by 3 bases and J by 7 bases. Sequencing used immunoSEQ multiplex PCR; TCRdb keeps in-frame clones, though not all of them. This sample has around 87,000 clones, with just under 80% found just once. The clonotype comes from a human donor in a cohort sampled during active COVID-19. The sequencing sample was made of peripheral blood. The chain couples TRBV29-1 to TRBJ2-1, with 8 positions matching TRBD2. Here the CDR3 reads CSVDLAGGNEQFF. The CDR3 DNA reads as TGCAGCGTTGACCTTGCGGGAGGTAATGAGCAGTTCTTC.